These 23 T cell receptor beta chains were sequenced from one sample in a study of shared clonotypes between healthy human individuals. Repertoires were generated with immunoSEQ multiplex PCR, while TCRdb's copy carries only in-frame clones and drops some. The sample contains some 240,000 clones, 60% to 70% of which appear only once. Sequenced sample: memory CD4+ T cells sorted from blood. Subset in this sample: CD45RA-negative fraction. These receptors all come from a man aged 25-45 years in good health.

Many counts were recorded for this clone. The chain employs TRBV2 and TRBJ2-5; TRBD2 matches 16 bases. The germline V gene has CDR1 SNHLY and CDR2 FYNNEI. V lost 4 bases, J lost 5 bases, and 1 base stayed unmatched. CDR3 length equals 15 residues. The CDR3, as DNA: TGTGCCAGCAGTGGGGGACTAGCGGGAGGGGAGACCCAGTACTTC. Protein sequence: CASSGGLAGGETQYF.

With respect to this clone: The junction does not match germline at one end; this may be a read error. The gene calls are TRBV28 and TRBJ2-7; 10 nucleotides line up with TRBD2. This CDR3 comprises 11 residues. The V gene's germline CDR1 is MDHEN and CDR2 SYDVKM. The DNA of the CDR3 is TGTGCCAGCAGTAGCCGGACTAGCGGACTTTTC. This sequence encodes CASSSRTSGLF.

This chain joins TRBV5-4 and TRBJ2-3; 11 nucleotides align to TRBD2. Germline V gene sequence: CDR1 SGHNT, CDR2 YYREEE (reference sequence). This CDR3 comprises 14 residues. Trimming removed 5 bases from V and 5 bases from J; junction bases left unmatched: 4. CDR3 sequence (DNA): TGTGCCAGCAGACTGACTAGCGGGAAAGATACGCAGTATTTT. Amino acid sequence: CASRLTSGKDTQYF.

The rearrangement uses TRBV7-9 and TRBJ1-2; D is unresolved. The CDR3 is 11 amino acids. The germline V gene encodes CDR1 SEHNR and CDR2 FQNEAQ (reference sequence). V was clipped by 6 bases and J by 4 bases, with 6 bases between them. The CDR3 DNA reads TGTGCCAGCAGGATGGGCTATGGCTACACCTTC. It codes for CASRMGYGYTF.

V and J are TRBV7-2 and TRBJ2-1, with unresolved D. The germline V gene has CDR1 SGHTA and CDR2 FQGNSA. The CDR3 is 12 residues long. The V end was cut by 0 bases, the J end by 10 bases, with 7 bases between. This CDR3 is CASSLALGEQFF. The CDR3 DNA reads as TGTGCCAGCAGCTTAGCGTTAGGGGAGCAGTTCTTC.

This sequence joins TRBV7-9 and TRBJ1-2; D not certain. V lost 4 bases, J lost 1 base, and 7 bases lay in between. Germline CDR1 SEHNR, CDR2 FQNEAQ (reference sequence). This CDR3 is built from 13 residues. CDR3 in amino acids: CASSSTVNYGYTF. The CDR3, as DNA: TGTGCCAGCAGCTCAACAGTTAACTATGGCTACACCTTC.

V usage is TRBV28 and J usage is TRBJ2-3, with D tentatively TRBD1 or TRBD2 (5 bases each). Germline CDR1 and CDR2: MDHEN and SYDVKM. V lost 6 bases and J lost 3, with 13 bases in between. This CDR3 is built from 14 residues. In DNA, the CDR3 is TGTGCCAGCAGGGGGGACCTAAGGACAGATACGCAGTATTTT. Protein product: CASRGDLRTDTQYF.

The V and J genes are TRBV6-1 and TRBJ1-3, with D possibly matching TRBD1 (5 bases). The CDR3 extends over 17 amino acids. Trimming removed 1 base from V and 4 bases from J, with 17 bases in between. Germline V lookup: CDR1 MNHNS, CDR2 SASEGT. The CDR3 protein is CASSEVLGPRAGNTIYF. The CDR3 DNA is TGTGCCAGCAGTGAAGTTTTGGGCCCCAGGGCCGGAAACACCATATATTTT.

This clone was seen more than once but under ten times. J is TRBJ2-1 and V is TRBV2; D gene unclear. From germline, CDR1 is SNHLY and CDR2 FYNNEI. The CDR3 is 14 residues long. Between the trimmed V and J ends, which lost 3 bases and 10 bases, there was a span of 16 bases. The CDR3, as DNA: TGTGCCAGCAGTGATAACGGTGAAATTGGGGAGCAGTTCTTC. Translation gives CASSDNGEIGEQFF.

The CDR3 DNA is TGTGCTAGTGGTTCCATCCTGGGGACAGCGACCGGGGAGCTGTTTTTT. It encodes CASGSILGTATGELFF. The chain carries TRBV12-5 and TRBJ2-2, with TRBD1 matching over 7 bases. The CDR3 is 16 amino acids. V dropped 4 bases and J dropped 5; count of bases not matched to a gene: 10. Germline V gene lookup returns CDR1 LGHNT and CDR2 FRNRAP.

This clone was observed once. The chain has TRBV6-1 and TRBJ1-2, with D unclear. The CDR3 extends over 12 amino acids. V lost 5 bases and J 12 bases, leaving 16 bases between the germline ends. Germline CDR1 MNHNS, CDR2 SASEGT. For the CDR3, the DNA is TGTGCCAGCAGTCCGCAAGGGTCTATAAACACCTTC. This translates into CASSPQGSINTF.

With respect to this clone: The identical CDR3 is also encoded by other nucleotide sequences in the sample. V is TRBV18 and J is TRBJ2-5; 9 nucleotides match TRBD1. CDR3 length equals 15 residues. CDR1 and CDR2 (germline): KGHSH, LQKENI. V lost 3 bases to trimming and J lost 4 bases; unmatched junction nucleotides: 6. The CDR3 is CASSPGTGSRETQYF. CDR3 bases: TGTGCCAGCTCACCCGGGACAGGGAGTCGAGAGACCCAGTACTTC.

The chain links TRBV19 to TRBJ2-2; the D call may be TRBD1 or TRBD2 (5 bases each). The V gene's germline CDR1 is LNHDA and CDR2 SQIVND (reference sequence). The CDR3 length is 15 residues. Trimming removed 2 bases from V and 6 bases from J, with 13 bases in between. The CDR3 nucleotides are TGTGCCAGTAGTATAAAGGCCGGGACCGCCGGGGAGCTGTTTTTT. Its translation is CASSIKAGTAGELFF.

The chain recombines TRBV7-3 with TRBJ2-3, with unresolved D. The ends were cut back, 0 bases at V and 0 bases at J, with 10 bases in the middle. This CDR3 is 16 amino acids long. CDR1 and CDR2 (germline): SGHTA, FQGTGA. The CDR3 nucleotides are TGTGCCAGCAGCTTAACCGCCAGAACTAGCACAGATACGCAGTATTTT. Translating gives CASSLTARTSTDTQYF.

The chain combines TRBV5-8 with TRBJ1-5; unclear D gene. The CDR3 has 10 residues. Between the trimmed V and J ends, which lost 6 bases and 8 bases, there was a span of 6 bases. Germline V gives CDR1 SGHTS, CDR2 YDEGEE. The CDR3 protein is CASTSKPQHF. The CDR3, as DNA: TGTGCCAGCACCAGTAAGCCCCAGCATTTT.

This rearrangement joins TRBV18 to TRBJ1-1, with 8 bases that match TRBD1. V gave up 0 bases and J gave up 2 bases; unmatched junction bases: 5. Germline V CDR1 and CDR2: KGHSH, LQKENI. The CDR3 sequence is 16 residues long. As DNA, the CDR3 is TGTGCCAGCTCACCACCCAGGGGGCTACTCAACACTGAAGCTTTCTTT. Translation: CASSPPRGLLNTEAFF.

This chain connects TRBV18 to TRBJ2-7, with 9 nucleotides matching TRBD2. V lost 3 bases to trimming and J lost 11 bases; unmatched junction nucleotides: 11. Germline V gives CDR1 KGHSH, CDR2 LQKENI. The CDR3 extends over 14 amino acids. This CDR3 reads CASSPTPGLAEKYF. The CDR3 nucleotides read TGTGCCAGCTCACCGACACCGGGACTAGCAGAGAAGTACTTC.

In its sample, this clone was seen many times. This sample includes further DNA sequences coding for the same CDR3. V is TRBV5-5 and J is TRBJ1-2; unclear D gene. V lost 2 bases to trimming and J lost 0 bases, with 11 bases between them. Per the germline V gene, CDR1 is SGHKS and CDR2 is YYEKEE (reference sequence). The length of the CDR3 is 15 residues. CDR3 protein: CASSLGPLANYGYTF. In nucleotides, the CDR3 is TGTGCCAGCAGCTTAGGCCCGTTGGCTAACTATGGCTACACCTTC.

This clone was found a few times. The chain carries TRBV5-1 and TRBJ1-1; possible D gene TRBD1, 5 bases. Germline loops: CDR1 SGHRS, CDR2 YFSETQ. The ends were cut back, 4 bases at V and 3 bases at J, with 19 bases in the middle. CDR3 length: 16 residues. The DNA for the CDR3 is TGCGCCAGCAGCGGAATCAGGGAGCCGGGGGACACTGAAGCTTTCTTT. The encoded protein is CASSGIREPGDTEAFF.

This clone showed up just a few times. The rearrangement links TRBV10-2 to TRBJ2-4, with D perhaps TRBD2 (6 bases). Germline CDR1 reads WSHSY; CDR2 reads SAAADI. The CDR3 length is 14 residues. V lost 3 bases and J 9 bases, leaving 15 bases between the germline ends. CDR3 loop: CASSDPAGGGIQYF. The DNA for the CDR3 is TGCGCCAGCAGTGACCCTGCCGGGGGAGGCATTCAGTACTTC.

CDR3: CASSELGTGELFF. The CDR3 region has the DNA TGTGCCAGCAGTGAGCTGGGCACCGGGGAGCTGTTTTTT. V gene TRBV25-1 combines with J gene TRBJ2-2; D unclear. The length of the CDR3 is 13 residues. Trimming took off 3 bases at V and 4 bases at J, with 6 bases between the two ends. Germline CDR1 MGHDK, CDR2 SYGVNS. The variable domain in full, with the rest retrieved from reference TRBV25-1 and TRBJ2-2, is EADIYQTPRYLVIGTGKKITLECSQTMGHDKMYWYQQDPGMELHLIHYSYGVNSTEKGDLSSESTVSRIRTEHFPLTLESARPSHTSQYLCASSELGTGELFFGEGSRLTVL.

V is TRBV27 and J is TRBJ1-2, with 8 bases identical to TRBD1. The CDR3 sequence is 16 residues long. The J segment lost 7 bases and the V segment lost 3 bases, leaving 13 bases of the junction unmatched. Germline CDR1 MNHEY, CDR2 SMNVEV (reference sequence). The CDR3 DNA reads as TGTGCCAGCAGTTTTACGACAGGGGCTGGGGCAGGTGGCTACACCTTC. Amino acid sequence: CASSFTTGAGAGGYTF.

The rearrangement joins TRBV4-2 to TRBJ1-2, with D possibly matching TRBD1 (5 bases). The V and J ends lost 0 bases and 8 bases respectively, with 16 bases between them. There are 15 residues in the CDR3. Looked up from germline, CDR1 is LGHNA and CDR2 is YNFKEQ. DNA of the CDR3: TGTGCCAGCAGCCAAGATTCTTGGGGGGAGGGCGGCTACACCTTC. It translates to CASSQDSWGEGGYTF.